The entry below describes one T cell receptor beta chain. What it recognizes is unknown. Germline assignment: CDR1 MNHEY and CDR2 SVGAGI. CDR3 length: 13 amino acids. The V gene lost 6 bases and the J gene lost 6 bases, with 12 bases spanning the gap. The study ran its PCR with 60 Vbeta and 13 Jbeta primers. Assay used: immunoSEQ multiplex PCR; TCRdb lists only in-frame clones, some missing. Among some 67,000 clones, just under 80% were seen once, and the ten largest hold 9% to 10%. This sample is part of a study of cytomegalovirus exposure and HLA in healthy donors. Study-wide findings and caveats: The listing of about 150 TCR beta chains classed them as cytomegalovirus-associated. Many donors carried some public TCRs, although rarity characterized most TCR sequences. A later analysis reportedly found fewer N-insertions in an Asian-associated ancestry cluster than the roughly 670-donor mean. It has been reported that TCR beta sequences accurately predicted the HLA-A and HLA-B alleles of most subjects.

This clonotype was obtained from a man in his forties in good health and CMV-seronegative. The sequenced sample consisted of PBMCs. This rearrangement joins TRBV6-5 to TRBJ2-1; a weak D match, TRBD2 (6 bases). The CDR3 sequence: CASRSRDFNEQFF. In DNA, the CDR3 is TGTGCCAGCAGAAGCCGGGACTTCAATGAGCAGTTCTTC.